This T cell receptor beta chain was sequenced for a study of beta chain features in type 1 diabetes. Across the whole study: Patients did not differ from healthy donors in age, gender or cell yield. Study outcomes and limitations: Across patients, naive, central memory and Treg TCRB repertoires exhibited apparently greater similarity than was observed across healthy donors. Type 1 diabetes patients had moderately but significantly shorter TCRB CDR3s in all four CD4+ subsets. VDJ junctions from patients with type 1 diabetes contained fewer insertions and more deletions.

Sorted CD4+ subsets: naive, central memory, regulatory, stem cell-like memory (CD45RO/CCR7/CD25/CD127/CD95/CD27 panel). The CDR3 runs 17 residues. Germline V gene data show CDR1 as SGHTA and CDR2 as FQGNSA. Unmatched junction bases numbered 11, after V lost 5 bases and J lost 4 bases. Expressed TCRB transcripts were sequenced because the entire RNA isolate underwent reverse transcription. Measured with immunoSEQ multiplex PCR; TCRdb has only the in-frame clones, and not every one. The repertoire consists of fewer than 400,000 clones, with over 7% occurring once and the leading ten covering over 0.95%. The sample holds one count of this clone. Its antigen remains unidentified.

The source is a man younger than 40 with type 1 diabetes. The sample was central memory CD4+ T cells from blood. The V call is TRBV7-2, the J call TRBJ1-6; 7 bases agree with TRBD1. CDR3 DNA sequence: TGTGCCAGCAGCCCAACGACCAGGGGGGCTTATAATTCACCCCTCCACTTT. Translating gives CASSPTTRGAYNSPLHF. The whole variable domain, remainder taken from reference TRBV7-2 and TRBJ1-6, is GAGVSQSPSNKVTEKGKDVELRCDPISGHTALYWYRQSLGQGLEFLIYFQGNSAPDKSGLPSDRFSAERTGGSVSTLTIQRTQQEDSAVYLCASSPTTRGAYNSPLHFGNGTRLTVT.